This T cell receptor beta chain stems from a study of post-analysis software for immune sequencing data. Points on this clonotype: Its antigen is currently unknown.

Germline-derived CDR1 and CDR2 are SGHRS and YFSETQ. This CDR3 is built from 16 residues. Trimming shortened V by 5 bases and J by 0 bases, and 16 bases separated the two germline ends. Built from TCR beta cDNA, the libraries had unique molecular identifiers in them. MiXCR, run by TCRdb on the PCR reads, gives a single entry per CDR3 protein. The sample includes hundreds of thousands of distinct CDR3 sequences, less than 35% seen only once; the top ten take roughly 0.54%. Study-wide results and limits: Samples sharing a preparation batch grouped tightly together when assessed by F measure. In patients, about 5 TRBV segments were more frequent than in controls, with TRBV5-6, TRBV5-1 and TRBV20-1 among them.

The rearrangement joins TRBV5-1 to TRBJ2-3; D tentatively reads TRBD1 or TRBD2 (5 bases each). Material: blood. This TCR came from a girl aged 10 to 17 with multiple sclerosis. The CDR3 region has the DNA TGCGCCAGCAGTGAAATCCCCGGGACGAGCACAGATACGCAGTATTTT. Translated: CASSEIPGTSTDTQYF.